The clone carrying this TCR beta chain occurred a few times. Its antigen remains unknown. This sample was taken from a study of T-cell memory formation after mild COVID-19. V lost 7 bases and J 10 bases, leaving 14 bases between the germline ends. Germline V gene sequence: CDR1 MNHEY, CDR2 SVGEGT. This CDR3 contains 12 residues. Study-wide points: Prior to infection, memory already included some responding clones, suggesting cross-reactive memory joined.

Researchers used 5'RACE with constant-segment primers to make TCR alpha and TCR beta cDNA libraries that carry sample barcodes and UMIs. In TCRdb, the 5' RACE reads were re-called with MiXCR into one record per CDR3 protein. The table has some 130,000 distinct CDR3 sequences, about a sixth seen once. The receptor comes from an adult woman who had mild COVID-19 (a few samples of this study predate the infection). Cell type and time point are not known. Material: PBMCs or a T cell subset sorted from them (not recorded which). The chain carries TRBV6-2 or TRBV6-3 and TRBJ2-1; D gene ambiguous. CDR3 in amino acids: CASTSWSQEQFF. CDR3 DNA sequence: TGTGCCAGCACCTCATGGAGCCAGGAGCAGTTCTTC.